The 21 T cell receptor beta chains given below trace back to one sample, sequenced in a study of T cell responses to AZD1222 COVID-19 vaccine. Sequencing used immunoSEQ multiplex PCR; TCRdb keeps in-frame clones, though not all of them. The table has 90,000 to 150,000 clones, 91% seen once. Material: peripheral blood, obtained on day 0 of AZD1222 vaccination. Receptor source: an adult in good health.

The chain employs TRBV7-3 and TRBJ2-3, with D possibly being TRBD1 (5 bases). The germline V gene has CDR1 SGHTA and CDR2 FQGTGA. The ends were cut back, 4 bases at V and 3 bases at J, with 14 bases in the middle. The CDR3 is 15 residues long. The CDR3 protein is CASSSRAGLTDTQYF. As DNA, the CDR3 is TGTGCCAGCAGCTCAAGGGCAGGGCTAACAGATACGCAGTATTTT.

The rearrangement uses TRBV29-1 and TRBJ1-2; weak D call: TRBD1 (5 bases). Trimming took 7 bases from V and 4 from J, leaving 16 bases between them. CDR3 length equals 13 residues. Germline loops: CDR1 SQVTM, CDR2 ANQGSEA. In DNA form, the CDR3 reads TGCAGCGACCGGGACGTTGATGGCTATGGCTACACCTTC. Its translation is CSDRDVDGYGYTF. Variable domain in full (rest from reference TRBV29-1 and TRBJ1-2): SAVISQKPSRDICQRGTSLTIQCQVDSQVTMMFWYRQQPGQSLTLIATANQGSEATYESGFVIDKFPISRPNLTFSTLTVSNMSPEDSSIYLCSDRDVDGYGYTFGSGTRLTVV.

This clone has a single count. The CDR3 region has the DNA TGTGCCAGCAGTTACACAGACATGGGCTATGGCTACACCTTC. Its translation: CASSYTDMGYGYTF. V and J are TRBV6-5 and TRBJ1-2, with D hard to call. CDR1 is MNHEY, CDR2 SVGAGI, per germline. This CDR3 is 14 amino acids long. Trimming left V 2 bases short and J 4 bases short, with 11 bases between.

This clone has more than one count but fewer than ten. This chain links TRBV5-1 with TRBJ1-5; weak D call: TRBD1 (5 bases). Deletions cut 4 bases from V and 1 base from J, with 12 bases between. The germline V gene has CDR1 SGHRS and CDR2 YFSETQ. The CDR3 contains 15 residues. CDR3 amino acids: CASSPGGFSNQPQHF. CDR3 bases: TGCGCCAGCAGCCCCGGGGGGTTCAGCAATCAGCCCCAGCATTTT.

V usage is TRBV10-2 and J usage is TRBJ1-5; TRBD1 is a possible D gene (6 bases). This CDR3 has 13 residues. Germline V gene sequence: CDR1 WSHSY, CDR2 SAAADI. The germline V and J ends were trimmed by 7 bases and 7 bases, with 14 bases remaining between them. The CDR3 loop is CASTTGPKQPQHF. As DNA, the CDR3 is TGCGCCAGCACGACAGGACCCAAACAGCCCCAGCATTTT.

This chain links TRBV21-1 with TRBJ2-4; the table's D call, TRBD1, was not checked against the DNA. TRBV21-1 is termed a pseudogene. The CDR3 consists of 15 residues. CDR3 sequence reads: CASSQGVFAKNIQYF. The CDR3 nucleotides are TGTGCCAGCAGCCAGGGGGTTTTCGCCAAAAACATTCAGTACTTC.

The rearrangement links TRBV9 to TRBJ2-3; D is undetermined. From germline, CDR1 is SGDLS and CDR2 YYNGEE. V was cut by 1 base and J by 5 bases, with 2 bases left in between. CDR3 length: 11 residues. The CDR3 DNA reads TGTGCCAGCAGCGTAAGAGATACGCAGTATTTT. It yields the protein CASSVRDTQYF.

J is TRBJ1-5 and V is TRBV14, with 9 positions matching TRBD1. J gave up 9 bases and V 2 bases, and 2 bases lay outside the gene matches. The germline V gene encodes CDR1 SGHDN and CDR2 FVKESK. The CDR3 has 13 residues. CDR3 loop: CASSQWTGAPQHF. The DNA of the CDR3 is TGTGCCAGCAGCCAATGGACAGGGGCGCCCCAGCATTTT.

This chain uses TRBV5-1 with TRBJ2-3, with a possible D match to TRBD2 (5 bases). Looked up from germline, CDR1 is SGHRS and CDR2 is YFSETQ. This CDR3 is built from 14 residues. The ends were cut back, 6 bases at V and 1 base at J, with 12 bases in the middle. CDR3 sequence: CASTSTGGTDTQYF. The DNA for the CDR3 is TGCGCCAGCACCTCTACCGGGGGCACAGATACGCAGTATTTT.

In this sample, this clone turned up a few times. V and J are TRBV5-1 and TRBJ1-2; 8 nucleotides match TRBD1. V shed 5 bases and J 4 bases; nucleotides not matched to a gene: 7. The germline gives CDR1 SGHRS, CDR2 YFSETQ. The CDR3 length is 14 residues. CDR3 residues: CASRPGQETYGYTF. CDR3 in DNA: TGCGCCAGCAGACCGGGACAGGAAACCTATGGCTACACCTTC. Full variable domain (remainder filled in from reference TRBV5-1 and TRBJ1-2): KAGVTQTPRYLIKTRGQQVTLSCSPISGHRSVSWYQQTPGQGLQFLFEYFSETQRNKGNFPGRFSGRQFSNSRSEMNVSTLELGDSALYLCASRPGQETYGYTFGSGTRLTVV.

There are a few counts of this clone. The rearrangement links TRBV27 to TRBJ2-1, with D possibly matching TRBD2 (5 bases). The ends were cut back, 3 bases at V and 2 bases at J, with 8 bases in the middle. CDR3 length: 14 amino acids. Per germline, CDR1 MNHEY and CDR2 SMNVEV (reference sequence). The CDR3 coding sequence is TGTGCCAGCAGTTTGGTGGGAGCCTACAATGAGCAGTTCTTC. Translating it yields CASSLVGAYNEQFF.

The rearrangement uses TRBV10-2 and TRBJ2-5; 9 nucleotides match TRBD2. The V and J ends lost 0 bases and 0 bases, in that order; junction bases with no gene match: 14. Germline V lookup: CDR1 WSHSY, CDR2 SAAADI. This CDR3 region has 20 residues. The CDR3 DNA reads as TGCGCCAGCAGTGAGTCCAGGCTAGCGGGAAGGAATCGGGACCAAGAGACCCAGTACTTC. This encodes CASSESRLAGRNRDQETQYF.

The chain uses TRBV11-2 and TRBJ2-7; a possible D gene is TRBD2 (6 bases). Trimming left V 0 bases short and J 3 bases short, with 18 bases between. CDR1 is SGHAT, CDR2 FQNNGV, per germline. The CDR3 loop spans 17 amino acids. CDR3 bases: TGTGCCAGCAGCTTAGAGGGGCGGATTGGGGGAGGCTACGAGCAGTACTTC. Translated: CASSLEGRIGGGYEQYF.

This chain connects TRBV2 to TRBJ1-6, with no clear D. Germline V gene sequence: CDR1 SNHLY, CDR2 FYNNEI. The CDR3 covers 17 residues. V was trimmed by 5 bases and J by 9 bases, leaving 23 bases between them. The CDR3 DNA reads as TGTGCCAGCAGTCCCGACTGGCAAGTGAGAATGGGTTCACCCCTCCACTTT. Translated: CASSPDWQVRMGSPLHF.

J is TRBJ1-2 and V is TRBV19, with 9 bases identical to TRBD1. Germline loops: CDR1 LNHDA, CDR2 SQIVND (reference sequence). This CDR3 spans 14 amino acids. Germline trimming cut 9 bases from V and 4 bases from J; bases unmatched to any gene: 9. The CDR3 coding sequence is TGTGCCAGCGCTCCGGGACAGGGAGCCTATGGCTACACCTTC. It encodes CASAPGQGAYGYTF. The whole variable domain, remainder taken from reference TRBV19 and TRBJ1-2, is DGGITQSPKYLFRKEGQNVTLSCEQNLNHDAMYWYRQDPGQGLRLIYYSQIVNDFQKGDIAEGYSVSREKKESFPLTVTSAQKNPTAFYLCASAPGQGAYGYTFGSGTRLTVV.

The J gene is TRBJ1-2, the V gene TRBV3-1 (or the pseudogene TRBV3-2), with 7 bases lining up with TRBD1. The CDR3 contains 15 residues. CDR1 LGHDT and CDR2 YNNKEL come from the germline V gene (reference sequence). V lost 5 bases to trimming and J lost 6 bases; unmatched junction nucleotides: 12. In nucleotides, the CDR3 is TGTGCCAGCAGCACAGTTCGGACAGGTCGGGATGGCTACACCTTC. Translated, it gives CASSTVRTGRDGYTF.

About this clone itself: The junction departs from the called germline gene at one end, perhaps through a read error. Other DNA sequences from this sample encode an identical CDR3 as well. This chain uses TRBV19 with TRBJ2-7; TRBD1 is a possible D gene (7 bases). Germline-derived CDR1 and CDR2 are LNHDA and SQIVND (reference sequence). The length of the CDR3 is 16 residues. As DNA, the CDR3 is TGTGCCAGTAGTCCCTCCCAGGGGGGCGGCTCCTACGAGCAGTATTTC. This gives the protein CASSPSQGGGSYEQYF.

V usage is TRBV6-5 and J usage is TRBJ1-3; D ambiguous. V was cut by 4 bases and J by 4 bases, with 17 bases left in between. CDR3 length: 16 amino acids. CDR1 is MNHEY, CDR2 SVGAGI, per germline. DNA of the CDR3: TGTGCCAGCAGTTCCCCAAGGCTGGGGTCCGGAAACACCATATATTTT. It codes for CASSSPRLGSGNTIYF.

The J gene is TRBJ1-2, the V gene TRBV21-1; the D call in the table, TRBD1, was not verified against the DNA. TRBV21-1 is deemed a pseudogene. The CDR3 consists of 13 residues. The CDR3 DNA reads as TGTGCCAGCAGCCGGACAGGGGGATATGGCTACACCTTC. Its translation: CASSRTGGYGYTF.

This rearrangement joins TRBV6-5 to TRBJ1-2; D ambiguous. Germline assignment: CDR1 MNHEY and CDR2 SVGAGI. V lost 2 bases and J 2 bases, leaving 9 bases between the germline ends. This CDR3 contains 14 residues. The CDR3 sequence: CASSYTSENYGYTF. The CDR3 coding sequence is TGTGCCAGCAGTTACACCTCGGAGAACTATGGCTACACCTTC.

V usage is TRBV7-9 and J usage is TRBJ1-3; 8 bases line up with TRBD1. The CDR3 is made up of 15 amino acids. V gave up 5 bases and J gave up 0 bases; unmatched junction bases: 3. The germline V gene has CDR1 SEHNR and CDR2 FQNEAQ (reference sequence). CDR3 nucleotide sequence: TGTGCCAGCAGCGTGGACAGGGTCTCTGGAAACACCATATATTTT. Its protein product is CASSVDRVSGNTIYF.